This T cell receptor (beta chain) came from a study of Tregs in tolerant kidney transplant recipients. About the study: The nonmyeloablative bone marrow transplants came from related graft donors, with transient mixed chimerism. Study-wide results and caveats: Changing PCR primers prevented nucleotide comparison between some patients' samples. Tregs expanded with activated donor B cells seemed most donor-specific.

Using immunoSEQ multiplex PCR, the repertoire was profiled, and TCRdb retains in-frame clones only, with some absent. The data show 90,000 to 130,000 clones, 85% to 90% seen once. V dropped 1 base and J dropped 7 bases, with 13 bases sitting between them. This CDR3 is 13 amino acids long. The V gene's germline CDR1 is GTSNPN and CDR2 SVGIG (reference sequence). CD4+CD25+CD127- Tregs, CD4+CD25- non-Tregs, CD4 and CD8 cells were sorted. With respect to this clone: Its specificity is not known.

The starting material was CD4+ T cells from blood, obtained before the transplant. The source of this sequence is a human donor who received a combined kidney and bone marrow transplant. The chain uses TRBV30 and TRBJ1-2; D not resolved. CDR3 sequence: CAWSATRGGGYTF. In DNA form, the CDR3 reads TGTGCCTGGAGTGCAACCCGCGGCGGTGGCTACACCTTC.